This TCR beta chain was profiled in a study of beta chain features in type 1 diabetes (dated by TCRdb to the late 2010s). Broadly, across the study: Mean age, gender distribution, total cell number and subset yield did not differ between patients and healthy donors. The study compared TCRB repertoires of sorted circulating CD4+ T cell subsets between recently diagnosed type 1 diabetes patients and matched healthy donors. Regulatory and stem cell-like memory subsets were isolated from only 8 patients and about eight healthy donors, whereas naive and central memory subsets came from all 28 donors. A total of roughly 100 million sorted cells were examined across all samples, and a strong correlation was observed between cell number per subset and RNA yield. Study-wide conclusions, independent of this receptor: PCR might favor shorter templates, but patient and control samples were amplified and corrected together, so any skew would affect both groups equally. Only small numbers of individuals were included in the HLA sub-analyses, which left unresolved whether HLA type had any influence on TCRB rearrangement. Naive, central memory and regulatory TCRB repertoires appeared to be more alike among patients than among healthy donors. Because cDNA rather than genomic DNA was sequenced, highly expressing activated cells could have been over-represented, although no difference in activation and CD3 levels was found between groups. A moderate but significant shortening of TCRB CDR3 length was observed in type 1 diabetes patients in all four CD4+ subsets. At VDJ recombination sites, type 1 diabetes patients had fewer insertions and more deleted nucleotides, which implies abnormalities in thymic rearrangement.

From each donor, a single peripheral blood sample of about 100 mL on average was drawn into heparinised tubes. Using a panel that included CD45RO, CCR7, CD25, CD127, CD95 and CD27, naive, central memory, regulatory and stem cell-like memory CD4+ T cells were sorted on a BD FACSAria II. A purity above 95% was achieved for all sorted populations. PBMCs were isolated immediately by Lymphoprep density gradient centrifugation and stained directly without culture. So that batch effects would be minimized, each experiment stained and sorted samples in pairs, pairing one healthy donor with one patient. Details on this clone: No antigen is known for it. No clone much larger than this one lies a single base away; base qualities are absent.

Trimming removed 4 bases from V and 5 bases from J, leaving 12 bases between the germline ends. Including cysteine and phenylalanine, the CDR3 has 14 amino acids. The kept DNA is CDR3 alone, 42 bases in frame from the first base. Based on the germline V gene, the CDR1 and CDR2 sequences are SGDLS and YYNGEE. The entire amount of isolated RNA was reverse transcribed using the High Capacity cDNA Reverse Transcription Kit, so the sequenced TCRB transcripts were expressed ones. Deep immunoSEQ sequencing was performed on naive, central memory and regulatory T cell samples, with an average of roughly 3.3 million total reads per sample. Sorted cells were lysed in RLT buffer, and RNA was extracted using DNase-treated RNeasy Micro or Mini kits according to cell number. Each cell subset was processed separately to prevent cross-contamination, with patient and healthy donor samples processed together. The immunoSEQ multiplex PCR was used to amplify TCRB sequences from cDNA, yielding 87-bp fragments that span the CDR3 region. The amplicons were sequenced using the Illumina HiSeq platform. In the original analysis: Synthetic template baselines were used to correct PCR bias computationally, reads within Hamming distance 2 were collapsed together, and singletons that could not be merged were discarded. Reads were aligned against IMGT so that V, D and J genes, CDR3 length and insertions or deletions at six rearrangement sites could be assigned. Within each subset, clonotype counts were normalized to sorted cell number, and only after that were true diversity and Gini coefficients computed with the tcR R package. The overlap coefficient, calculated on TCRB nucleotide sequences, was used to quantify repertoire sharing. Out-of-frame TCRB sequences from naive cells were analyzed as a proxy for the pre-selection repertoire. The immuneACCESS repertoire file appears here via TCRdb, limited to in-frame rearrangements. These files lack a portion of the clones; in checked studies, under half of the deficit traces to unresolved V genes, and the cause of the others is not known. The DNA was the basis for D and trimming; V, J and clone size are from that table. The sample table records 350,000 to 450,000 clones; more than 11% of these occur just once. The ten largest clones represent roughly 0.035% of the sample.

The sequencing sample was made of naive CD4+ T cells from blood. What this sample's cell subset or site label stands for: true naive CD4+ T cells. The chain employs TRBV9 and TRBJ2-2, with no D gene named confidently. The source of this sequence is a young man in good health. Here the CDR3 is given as CASSLMAVTGELFF. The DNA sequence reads TGTGCCAGCAGCCTAATGGCAGTTACCGGGGAGCTGTTTTTT.